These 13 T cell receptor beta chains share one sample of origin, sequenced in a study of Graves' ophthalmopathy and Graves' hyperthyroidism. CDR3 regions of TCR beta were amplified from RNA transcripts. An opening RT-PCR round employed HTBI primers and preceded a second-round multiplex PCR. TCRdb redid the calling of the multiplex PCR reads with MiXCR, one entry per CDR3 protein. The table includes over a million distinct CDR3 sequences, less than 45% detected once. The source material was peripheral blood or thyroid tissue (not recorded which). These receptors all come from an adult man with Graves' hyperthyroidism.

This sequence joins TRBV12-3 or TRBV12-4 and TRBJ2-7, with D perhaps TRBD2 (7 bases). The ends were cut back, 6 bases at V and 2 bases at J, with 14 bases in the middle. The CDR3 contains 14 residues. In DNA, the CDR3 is TGTGCCAGCAGGTACAGGGAGGGGCCCTACGAGCAGTACTTC. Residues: CASRYREGPYEQYF.

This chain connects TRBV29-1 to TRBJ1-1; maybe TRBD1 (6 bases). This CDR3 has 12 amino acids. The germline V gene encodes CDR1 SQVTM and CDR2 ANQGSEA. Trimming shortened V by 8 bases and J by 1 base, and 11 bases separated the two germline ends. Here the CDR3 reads CSLGQENTEAFF. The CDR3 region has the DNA TGCAGCTTGGGACAAGAGAACACTGAAGCTTTCTTT.

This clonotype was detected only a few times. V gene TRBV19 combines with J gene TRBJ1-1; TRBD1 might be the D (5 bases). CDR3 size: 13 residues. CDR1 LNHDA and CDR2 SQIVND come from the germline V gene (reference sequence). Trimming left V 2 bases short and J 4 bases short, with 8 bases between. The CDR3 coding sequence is TGTGCCAGTAGTATAAGGCAGGGCACTGAAGCTTTCTTT. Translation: CASSIRQGTEAFF. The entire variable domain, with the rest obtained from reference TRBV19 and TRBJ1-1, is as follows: DGGITQSPKYLFRKEGQNVTLSCEQNLNHDAMYWYRQDPGQGLRLIYYSQIVNDFQKGDIAEGYSVSREKKESFPLTVTSAQKNPTAFYLCASSIRQGTEAFFGQGTRLTVV.

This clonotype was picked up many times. CDR3 sequence reads: CASSLEGQGGFSAQYF. The CDR3 nucleotides read TGCGCCAGCAGCTTGGAGGGACAGGGAGGCTTTTCGGCCCAGTACTTC. The chain couples TRBV5-1 to TRBJ2-5; 9 positions match TRBD1. V trimming: 0 bases; J trimming: 9 bases; junction bases outside the gene matches: 12. This CDR3 has 16 residues. Per the germline V gene, CDR1 is SGHRS and CDR2 is YFSETQ. The full variable domain, its missing parts supplied by reference TRBV5-1 and TRBJ2-5, is KAGVTQTPRYLIKTRGQQVTLSCSPISGHRSVSWYQQTPGQGLQFLFEYFSETQRNKGNFPGRFSGRQFSNSRSEMNVSTLELGDSALYLCASSLEGQGGFSAQYFGPGTRLLVL.

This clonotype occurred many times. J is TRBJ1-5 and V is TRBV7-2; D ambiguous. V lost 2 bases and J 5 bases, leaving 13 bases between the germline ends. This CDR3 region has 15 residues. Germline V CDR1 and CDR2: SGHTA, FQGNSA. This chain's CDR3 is CASSLSGLLYQPQHF. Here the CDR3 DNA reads TGTGCCAGCAGCTTATCTGGACTCCTCTATCAGCCCCAGCATTTT. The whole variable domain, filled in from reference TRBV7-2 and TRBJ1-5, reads GAGVSQSPSNKVTEKGKDVELRCDPISGHTALYWYRQSLGQGLEFLIYFQGNSAPDKSGLPSDRFSAERTGGSVSTLTIQRTQQEDSAVYLCASSLSGLLYQPQHFGDGTRLSIL.

CDR3 bases: TGTGCCATTGCGGGACTAGAGTACACAGATACGCAGTATTTT. This translates into CAIAGLEYTDTQYF. The rearrangement joins TRBV10-3 to TRBJ2-3; 8 bases fit TRBD2. Germline V gene data show CDR1 as ENHRY and CDR2 as SYGVKD. Losses at the gene ends were 9 bases for V and 2 bases for J; bases not matched to a gene: 7. The CDR3 is made up of 14 amino acids.

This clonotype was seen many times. The CDR3 spells CASSEWDSDQETQYF. CDR3 sequence (DNA): TGTGCCAGTAGTGAATGGGACAGCGACCAAGAGACCCAGTACTTC. This chain links TRBV19 with TRBJ2-5; 7 bases fit TRBD1. V lost 5 bases, J lost 0 bases, and 6 bases stayed unmatched. CDR3 length: 15 residues. Germline CDR1 reads LNHDA; CDR2 reads SQIVND (reference sequence). Complete variable domain (other parts from reference TRBV19 and TRBJ2-5): DGGITQSPKYLFRKEGQNVTLSCEQNLNHDAMYWYRQDPGQGLRLIYYSQIVNDFQKGDIAEGYSVSREKKESFPLTVTSAQKNPTAFYLCASSEWDSDQETQYFGPGTRLLVL.

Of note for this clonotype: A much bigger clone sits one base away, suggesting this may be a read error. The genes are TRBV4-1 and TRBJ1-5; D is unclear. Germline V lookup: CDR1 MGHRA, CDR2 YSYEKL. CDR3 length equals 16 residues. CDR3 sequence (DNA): TGCACCAGCAGCCAAGGTGGCGGAATTAGCAATCAGCCCCAGCATTTT. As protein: CTSSQGGGISNQPQHF.

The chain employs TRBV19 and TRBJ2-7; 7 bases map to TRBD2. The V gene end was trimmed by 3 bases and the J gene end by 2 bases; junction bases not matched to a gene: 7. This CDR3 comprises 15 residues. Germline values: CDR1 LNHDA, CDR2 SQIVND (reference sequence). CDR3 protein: CASSMSASGAYEQYF. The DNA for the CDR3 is TGTGCCAGTAGTATGTCGGCTAGCGGCGCCTACGAGCAGTACTTC.

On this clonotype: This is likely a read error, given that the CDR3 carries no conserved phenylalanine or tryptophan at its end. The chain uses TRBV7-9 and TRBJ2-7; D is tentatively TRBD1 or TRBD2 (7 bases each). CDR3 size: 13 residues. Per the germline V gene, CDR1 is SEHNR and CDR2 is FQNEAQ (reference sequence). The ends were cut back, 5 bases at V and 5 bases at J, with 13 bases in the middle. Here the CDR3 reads CASSPRGGNEQYL. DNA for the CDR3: TGTGCCAGCAGCCCCAGGGGGGGCAACGAGCAGTACCTC.

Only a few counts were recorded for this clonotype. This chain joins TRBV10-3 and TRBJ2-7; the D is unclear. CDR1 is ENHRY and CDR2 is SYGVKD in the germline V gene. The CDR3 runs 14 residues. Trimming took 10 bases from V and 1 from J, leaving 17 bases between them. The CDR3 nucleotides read TGTGCCAGCAGAACGATGGGGATTTCCTACGAGCAGTACTTC. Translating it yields CASRTMGISYEQYF.

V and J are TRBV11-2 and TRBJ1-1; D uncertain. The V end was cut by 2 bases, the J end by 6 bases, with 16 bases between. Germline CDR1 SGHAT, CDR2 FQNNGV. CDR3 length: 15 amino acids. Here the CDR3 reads CASSLNEVAGAEAFF. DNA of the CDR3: TGTGCCAGCAGCTTAAACGAGGTTGCAGGTGCTGAAGCTTTCTTT.

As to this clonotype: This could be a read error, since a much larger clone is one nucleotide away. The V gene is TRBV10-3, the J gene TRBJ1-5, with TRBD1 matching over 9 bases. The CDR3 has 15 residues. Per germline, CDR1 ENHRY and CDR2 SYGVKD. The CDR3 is CAISQSGQGTQPQHF. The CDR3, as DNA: TGTGCCATCAGTCAGTCGGGACAGGGTACCCAGCCCCAGCATTTT.